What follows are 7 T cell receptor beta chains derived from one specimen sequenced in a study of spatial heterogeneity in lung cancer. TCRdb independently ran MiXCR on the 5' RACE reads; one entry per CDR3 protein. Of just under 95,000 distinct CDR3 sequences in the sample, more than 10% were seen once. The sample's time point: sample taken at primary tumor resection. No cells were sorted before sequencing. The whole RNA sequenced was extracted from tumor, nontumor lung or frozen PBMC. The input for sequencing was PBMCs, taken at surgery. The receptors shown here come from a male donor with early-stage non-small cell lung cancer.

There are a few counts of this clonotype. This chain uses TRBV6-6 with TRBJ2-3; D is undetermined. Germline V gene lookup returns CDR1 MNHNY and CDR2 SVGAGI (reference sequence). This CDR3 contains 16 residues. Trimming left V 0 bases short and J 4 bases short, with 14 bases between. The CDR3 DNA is TGTGCCAGCAGTTACTCCACGGTGGGGTCGGCAGATACGCAGTATTTT. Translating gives CASSYSTVGSADTQYF.

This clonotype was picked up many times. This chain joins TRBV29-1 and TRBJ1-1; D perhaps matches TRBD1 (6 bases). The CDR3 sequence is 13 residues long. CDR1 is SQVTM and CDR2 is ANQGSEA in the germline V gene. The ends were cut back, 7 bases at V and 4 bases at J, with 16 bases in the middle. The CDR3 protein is CSGGQGQGTEAFF. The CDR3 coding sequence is TGCAGCGGAGGTCAGGGGCAGGGCACTGAAGCTTTCTTT.

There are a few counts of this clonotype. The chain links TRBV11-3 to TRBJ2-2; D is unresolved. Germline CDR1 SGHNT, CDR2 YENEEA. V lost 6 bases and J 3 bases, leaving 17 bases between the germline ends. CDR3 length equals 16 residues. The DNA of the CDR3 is TGTGCCAGCAGACCCGGTGTGGGCCCGGACACCGGGGAGCTGTTTTTT. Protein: CASRPGVGPDTGELFF.

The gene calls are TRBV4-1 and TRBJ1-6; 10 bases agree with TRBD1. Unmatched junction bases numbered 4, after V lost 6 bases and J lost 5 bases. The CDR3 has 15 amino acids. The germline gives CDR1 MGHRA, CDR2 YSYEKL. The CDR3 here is CASRPGTGDNSPLHF. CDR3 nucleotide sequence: TGCGCCAGCAGACCAGGGACAGGGGATAATTCACCCCTCCACTTT.

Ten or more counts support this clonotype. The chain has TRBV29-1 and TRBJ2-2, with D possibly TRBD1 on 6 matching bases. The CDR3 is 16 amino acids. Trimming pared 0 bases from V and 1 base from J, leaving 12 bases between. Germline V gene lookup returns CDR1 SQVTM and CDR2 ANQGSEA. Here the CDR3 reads CSVEDPVTGNTGELFF. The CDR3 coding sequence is TGCAGCGTTGAAGATCCCGTGACAGGGAACACCGGGGAGCTGTTTTTT.

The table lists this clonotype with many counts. This CDR3 is CATRNTGELFF. CDR3 coding DNA: TGTGCCACCAGGAACACCGGGGAGCTGTTTTTT. The chain is built from TRBV24-1 and TRBJ2-2; D is unclear. The CDR3 has 11 residues. Trimming took 7 bases from V and 1 from J, leaving 0 bases between them. Germline-derived CDR1 and CDR2 are KGHDR and SFDVKD.

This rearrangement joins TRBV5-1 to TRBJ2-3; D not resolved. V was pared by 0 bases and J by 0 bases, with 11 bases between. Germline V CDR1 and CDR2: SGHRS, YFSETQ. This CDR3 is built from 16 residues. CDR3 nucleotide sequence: TGCGCCAGCAGCTTGGTCGTGCTTCCTAGCACAGATACGCAGTATTTT. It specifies CASSLVVLPSTDTQYF.